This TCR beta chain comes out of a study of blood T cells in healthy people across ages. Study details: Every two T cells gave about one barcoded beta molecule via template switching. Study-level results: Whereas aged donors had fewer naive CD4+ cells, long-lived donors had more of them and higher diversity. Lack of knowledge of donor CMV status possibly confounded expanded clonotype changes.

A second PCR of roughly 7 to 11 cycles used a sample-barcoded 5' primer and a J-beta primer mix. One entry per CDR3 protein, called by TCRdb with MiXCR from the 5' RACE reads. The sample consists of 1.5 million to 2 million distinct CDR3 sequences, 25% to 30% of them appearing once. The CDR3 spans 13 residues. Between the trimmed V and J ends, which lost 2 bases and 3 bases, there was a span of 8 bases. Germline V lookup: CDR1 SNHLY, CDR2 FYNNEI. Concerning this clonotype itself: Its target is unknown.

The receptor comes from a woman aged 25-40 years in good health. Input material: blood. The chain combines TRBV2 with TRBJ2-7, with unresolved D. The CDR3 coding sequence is TGTGCCAGCAGTGAAAGAACAAACTACGAGCAGTACTTC. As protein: CASSERTNYEQYF.